Sequencing of this T cell receptor (beta chain) was carried out in a study of blood T cell repertoires in COVID-19. TCRdb keeps only in-frame clones here, not all; method: immunoSEQ multiplex PCR. The sample consists of fewer than 250,000 clones, roughly 84% of them appearing once. V lost 4 bases to trimming and J lost 6 bases; unmatched junction nucleotides: 11. This CDR3 contains 15 residues. Germline V gene sequence: CDR1 LGHDT, CDR2 YNNKEL (reference sequence). The V and J genes are TRBV3-1 (or the pseudogene TRBV3-2) and TRBJ1-2; 7 bases match TRBD1. The specimen was PBMCs or T cells enriched from blood (not recorded which). The sequence was obtained from a woman in her twenties or thirties who had recovered from COVID-19. As DNA, the CDR3 is TGTGCCAGCAGCCCATCCCCACAGGGGATCCATGGCTACACCTTC. Its protein is CASSPSPQGIHGYTF.